This entry features one T cell receptor beta chain sequence. Antigen: not known. This sample stems from a study of human T cells and chemical hapten exposure. Study summary: It was small differences in pooled library volume that mainly caused per-sample TCR yields to vary.

As the library was built, unique molecular identifiers were attached to individual cDNA molecules. Original processing notes: Sample-level TCR yields exhibited a median of 95,638, with a range of roughly 20,000 to 690,600. One entry per CDR3 protein, called by TCRdb with MiXCR from the RACE reads. V and J calls and clone size were set by TCRdb, not the authors. The sample contains about 130,000 distinct CDR3 sequences, about 9% of which appear only once. Study observations and caveats: There was no change with DPC sensitization in TCRs above 1 in 1000 frequency.

Time point indicated: healthy volunteer bleed at 2 weeks. The total RNA was obtained from whole blood that was not fractionated. V shed 2 bases and J shed 6 bases, with 10 bases lying between them. This CDR3 comprises 13 residues. The germline CDR1 and CDR2 sequences are DFQATT and SNEGSKA (reference sequence). The rearrangement joins TRBV20-1 to TRBJ1-4; D ambiguous. Sample: whole blood. The receptor was isolated from a male donor in good health. Some clones in this sample may be carry-over from other donors' samples. Here the CDR3 DNA reads TGCAGTGCTAGATCTACTGGGGATGAAAAACTGTTTTTT. Residues: CSARSTGDEKLFF.